The 2 T cell receptor beta chains below were found in one sample sequenced in a study of blood T cell repertoires in COVID-19 (dated by TCRdb to 2018 to 2020). The library was prepared using the immunoSEQ multiplex PCR assay. TCRdb obtained this table from immuneACCESS and retained in-frame rearrangements with V and J assigned. These tables miss some clones; where compared with another copy, unresolved V genes account for less than half of the shortfall, and the remainder is unexplained. This sample is represented by fewer than 350,000 clones; around 84% of them were singletons. The ten largest clones represent around 1.9% of the sample. The specimen sequenced was PBMCs or T cells enriched from blood (not recorded which). All receptors derive from a woman in her twenties or thirties who had been exposed to COVID-19.

This chain uses TRBV29-1 with TRBJ1-1; no clear D gene. Germline V gene lookup returns CDR1 SQVTM and CDR2 ANQGSEA. The CDR3 runs to 11 residues. The V end lost 4 bases, the J end lost 0 bases, and 3 bases lay between the germline ends. The CDR3 nucleotides read TGCAGCGTTGGAGTGAACACTGAAGCTTTCTTT. It yields the protein CSVGVNTEAFF. The whole variable domain, remainder taken from reference TRBV29-1 and TRBJ1-1, is SAVISQKPSRDICQRGTSLTIQCQVDSQVTMMFWYRQQPGQSLTLIATANQGSEATYESGFVIDKFPISRPNLTFSTLTVSNMSPEDSSIYLCSVGVNTEAFFGQGTRLTVV.

This sequence joins TRBV12-3 or TRBV12-4 and TRBJ2-7; D unclear. Trimming stripped 3 bases from V and 2 bases from J, with 8 bases between. This CDR3 contains 13 residues. The CDR3 region is CASSFVTTYEQYF. The CDR3, as DNA: TGTGCCAGCAGTTTTGTGACAACCTACGAGCAGTACTTC.